These 18 T cell receptor beta chains originate from one sample sequenced in a study of blood T cells in healthy people across ages. For the second PCR, which ran for roughly 6 to 11 cycles, a sample-barcoded 5' primer and a J-beta primer mix were used. In TCRdb, the 5' RACE reads were re-called with MiXCR into one record per CDR3 protein. The data contain over 1,500,000 distinct CDR3 sequences, 49% of them singletons. Sequenced input: blood. Every receptor here comes from a middle-aged woman in good health.

The V gene is TRBV6-1, the J gene TRBJ2-2; weak D call: TRBD1 (5 bases). The V gene lost 2 bases and the J gene lost 8 bases, with 12 bases spanning the gap. Germline V CDR1 and CDR2: MNHNS, SASEGT. This CDR3 contains 14 residues. Here the CDR3 reads CASSERPGWGELFF. In DNA form, the CDR3 reads TGTGCCAGCAGTGAAAGGCCAGGGTGGGGGGAGCTGTTTTTT.

This clonotype was seen only a few times. Here the CDR3 reads CASSQEMDISTDTQYF. The CDR3 nucleotides are TGTGCCAGCAGCCAAGAAATGGATATCAGCACAGATACGCAGTATTTT. This chain links TRBV4-2 with TRBJ2-3; no definite D call. This CDR3 is 16 amino acids long. Trimming removed 0 bases from V and 0 bases from J, with 10 bases in between. Germline lookup yields CDR1 LGHNA and CDR2 YNFKEQ.

The J gene is TRBJ2-4, the V gene TRBV7-8; tentative D call: TRBD1 (5 bases). The CDR3 is made up of 15 amino acids. CDR1 is SGHVS and CDR2 is FQNEAQ in the germline V gene. V lost 3 bases, J lost 8 bases, and 17 bases lay in between. CDR3 residues: CASSFQKTIRDIQYF. The CDR3 DNA is TGTGCCAGCAGCTTTCAAAAAACAATCAGGGACATTCAGTACTTC.

The rearrangement uses TRBV20-1 and TRBJ2-7, with D possibly TRBD1 on 6 matching bases. The V and J ends lost 0 bases and 0 bases respectively, with 15 bases between them. This CDR3 is 16 amino acids long. Germline V lookup: CDR1 DFQATT, CDR2 SNEGSKA (reference sequence). CDR3 amino acids: CSAREFGRTDSYEQYF. In nucleotides, the CDR3 is TGCAGTGCTAGAGAATTCGGGCGGACAGACTCCTACGAGCAGTACTTC.

The chain is built from TRBV25-1 and TRBJ2-7; TRBD2 agrees at 12 bases. Germline V gene lookup returns CDR1 MGHDK and CDR2 SYGVNS. The junction had 16 bases not matched to a gene; V was cut back by 3 bases and J by 10 bases. The CDR3 runs to 17 residues. CDR3 nucleotides: TGTGCCAGCAGTGACGAACTAGCGGGGGGAACCAAAAACATCCAGTACTTC. This gives the protein CASSDELAGGTKNIQYF.

This clonotype was observed a handful of times. V gene TRBV5-1 combines with J gene TRBJ2-5; D is possibly TRBD1 (6 bases). Per the germline V gene, CDR1 is SGHRS and CDR2 is YFSETQ. Trimming stripped 3 bases from V and 6 bases from J, with 21 bases between. This CDR3 has 16 amino acids. CDR3 protein: CASSSYQITGMQTQYF. The CDR3 DNA reads TGCGCCAGCAGCTCCTACCAAATTACAGGGATGCAGACCCAGTACTTC.

The chain combines TRBV29-1 with TRBJ2-1; D call uncertain. Deletions cut 6 bases from V and 7 bases from J, with 10 bases between. Per germline, CDR1 SQVTM and CDR2 ANQGSEA. This CDR3 spans 11 amino acids. CDR3 residues: CSVYSLNEQFF. The CDR3 nucleotides read TGCAGCGTATACAGCTTGAATGAGCAGTTCTTC.

The chain uses TRBV2 and TRBJ1-1; weak D call: TRBD1 (5 bases). The germline CDR1 and CDR2 sequences are SNHLY and FYNNEI. This CDR3 is built from 11 residues. V gave up 7 bases and J gave up 7 bases, with 10 bases separating them. CDR3: CASTGGSEAFF. Written as DNA, the CDR3 is TGTGCCAGCACGGGGGGGAGTGAAGCTTTCTTT.

The genes are TRBV4-1 and TRBJ1-5; 9 bases are shared with TRBD1. Looked up from germline, CDR1 is MGHRA and CDR2 is YSYEKL. V shed 2 bases and J 5 bases; nucleotides not matched to a gene: 4. This CDR3 contains 15 residues. The DNA of the CDR3 is TGCGCCAGCAGCCAACCTGACAGGGGGGATCAGCCCCAGCATTTT. Protein product: CASSQPDRGDQPQHF.

V and J are TRBV7-9 and TRBJ2-3; D ambiguous. V lost 5 bases and J lost 4, with 13 bases in between. Germline V gene sequence: CDR1 SEHNR, CDR2 FQNEAQ (reference sequence). CDR3 length: 14 amino acids. This chain's CDR3 is CASSGDQKSDTQYF. The CDR3 nucleotides read TGTGCCAGCAGCGGCGACCAGAAGTCAGATACGCAGTATTTT.

This clonotype was counted between two and nine times. The chain combines TRBV27 with TRBJ2-5, with 10 bases lining up with TRBD1. TRBJ2-7 matches the DNA end more closely, so the J call is doubtful. The CDR3 is made up of 15 amino acids. Germline assignment: CDR1 MNHEY and CDR2 SMNVEV (reference sequence). The CDR3 DNA reads as TGTGCCAGCAGGTCCCCCGGGACAGGGGACCACGAGCAGTACTTC. Encoded protein: CASRSPGTGDHEQYF.

This clonotype was detected only a few times. The chain links TRBV7-2 to TRBJ2-5; D possibly matches TRBD1 or TRBD2 (5 bases each). The germline V gene has CDR1 SGHTA and CDR2 FQGNSA. The ends were cut back, 4 bases at V and 1 base at J, with 19 bases in the middle. This CDR3 comprises 17 residues. The CDR3 DNA follows: TGTGCCAGCAGCTCTAGATCATCCGGGACGGTCCAAGAGACCCAGTACTTC. As protein: CASSSRSSGTVQETQYF.

The chain combines TRBV4-3 with TRBJ2-1; D might be TRBD1 (6 bases). The J call is in doubt because the DNA end fits TRBJ2-7 better. CDR1 is LGHNA and CDR2 is YSLEER in the germline V gene. The CDR3 runs to 15 residues. CDR3 sequence (DNA): TGCGCCAGCGCTCGTTACAGGGTCAACTACAATGAGCAGTACTTC. It specifies CASARYRVNYNEQYF.

The chain has TRBV5-1 and TRBJ2-3, with TRBD2 as a possible D gene (5 bases). V was cut by 5 bases and J by 6 bases, with 22 bases left in between. The CDR3 has 16 residues. From germline, CDR1 is SGHRS and CDR2 YFSETQ. CDR3 amino acids: CASSLPRGPALDTQYF. The CDR3 DNA sequence: TGCGCCAGCAGTCTTCCCCGGGGTCCGGCACTCGATACGCAGTATTTT.

The chain links TRBV7-9 to TRBJ2-1; D is possibly TRBD2 (5 bases). The CDR3 length is 14 residues. The germline gives CDR1 SEHNR, CDR2 FQNEAQ (reference sequence). V lost 3 bases to trimming and J lost 12 bases, with 18 bases between them. This CDR3 reads CASSFSSPQYGQFF. In DNA form, the CDR3 reads TGTGCCAGCAGCTTTTCTAGCCCCCAGTATGGGCAGTTCTTC.

This rearrangement joins TRBV20-1 to TRBJ2-3; 9 bases align to TRBD2. CDR3 size: 14 residues. From germline, CDR1 is DFQATT and CDR2 SNEGSKA (reference sequence). With 5 bases clipped from V and 11 bases from J, the junction kept 14 bases outside the gene matches. CDR3 protein: CSAYPGLAPVGQYF. CDR3 nucleotide sequence: TGCAGTGCTTATCCGGGACTAGCTCCGGTGGGGCAGTATTTT.

This clonotype was counted a few times. The rearrangement links TRBV11-2 to TRBJ2-1; 7 bases align to TRBD1. Per the germline V gene, CDR1 is SGHAT and CDR2 is FQNNGV. The trim removed 5 bases at V and 4 bases at J, leaving 5 bases unmatched. This CDR3 has 14 amino acids. The CDR3 bases are TGTGCCAGCAGCGGGGGACAGACGTACAATGAGCAGTTCTTC. Protein: CASSGGQTYNEQFF.

The V gene is TRBV6-5, the J gene TRBJ2-5; D not certain. Germline V gene sequence: CDR1 MNHEY, CDR2 SVGAGI. The CDR3 contains 15 residues. V was trimmed by 3 bases and J by 1 base, leaving 12 bases between them. CDR3 sequence: CASSYSLAPQETQYF. CDR3 DNA sequence: TGTGCCAGCAGTTATTCCTTGGCCCCCCAAGAGACCCAGTACTTC.